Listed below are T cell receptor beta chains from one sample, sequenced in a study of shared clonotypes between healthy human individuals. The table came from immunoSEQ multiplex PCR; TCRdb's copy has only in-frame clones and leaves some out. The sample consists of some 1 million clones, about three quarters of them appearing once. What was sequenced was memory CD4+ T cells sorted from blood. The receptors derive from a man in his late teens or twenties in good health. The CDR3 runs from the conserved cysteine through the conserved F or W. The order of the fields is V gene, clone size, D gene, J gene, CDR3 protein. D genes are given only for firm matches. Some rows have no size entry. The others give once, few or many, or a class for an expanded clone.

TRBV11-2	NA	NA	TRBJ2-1	CASSWGYNEQFF
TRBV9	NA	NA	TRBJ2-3	CASSLLWGSTRDTQYF
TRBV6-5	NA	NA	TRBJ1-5	CASSYSNLGRRHF
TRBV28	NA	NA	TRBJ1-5	CASSYTNQPQHF
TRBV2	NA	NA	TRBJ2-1	CASSGPPYGQNEQFF
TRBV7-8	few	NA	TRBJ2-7	CASSNGQRTYEQYF
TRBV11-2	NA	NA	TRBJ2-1	CASSLQGPPGAEFF
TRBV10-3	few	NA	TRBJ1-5	CAISDVSGRGSNQPQHF
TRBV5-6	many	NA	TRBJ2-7	CASSFCAPQKYF
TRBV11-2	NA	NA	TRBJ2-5	CASNFDGLLRETQYF
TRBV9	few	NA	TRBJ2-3	CASSVDPLSTDTQYF
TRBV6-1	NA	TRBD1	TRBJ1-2	CASSDELRGRGYGYTF
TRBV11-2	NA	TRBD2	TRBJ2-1	CASNQAGGPENEQFF
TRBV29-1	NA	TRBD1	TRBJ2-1	CSVRLALGQGLDEQFF
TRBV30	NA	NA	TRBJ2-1	CAWARNWDLSLAPVF
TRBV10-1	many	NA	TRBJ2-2	CASSWQRSGELFF
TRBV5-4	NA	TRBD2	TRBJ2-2	CASSSGGLGAGELFF
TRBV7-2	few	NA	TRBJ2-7	CASSGVLFYEQYF
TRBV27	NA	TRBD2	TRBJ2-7	CASSLPGPRRERDCEQYF
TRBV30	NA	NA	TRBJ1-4	CAWSVGPISGEKLFF
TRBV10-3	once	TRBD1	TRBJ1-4	CAISESTGLSEKLFF
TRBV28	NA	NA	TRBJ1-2	CASSLGQVSGYTF
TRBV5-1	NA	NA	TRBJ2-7	CASSLAVSPNEQYF
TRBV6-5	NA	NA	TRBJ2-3	CASKGSPDTQYF
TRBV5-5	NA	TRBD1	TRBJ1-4	CASSGTGGKITNEKLFF
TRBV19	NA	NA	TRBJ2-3	CASSIGGLRTDTQYF
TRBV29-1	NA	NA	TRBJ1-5	CSVEDGRGNQPQHF
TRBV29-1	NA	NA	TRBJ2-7	CSVAQGGYEQYF
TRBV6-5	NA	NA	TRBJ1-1	CASSTIRSRLTEAFF
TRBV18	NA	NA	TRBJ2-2	CASSPGLDRQKGAGELFF
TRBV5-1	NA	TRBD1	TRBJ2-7	CASSLLGTGDSYEQYF
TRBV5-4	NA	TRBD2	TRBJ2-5	CATFSGGASQETQYF
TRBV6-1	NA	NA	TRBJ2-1	CASSVDGSRNEQFF
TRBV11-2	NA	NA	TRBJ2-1	CASSLELGRSYNEQFF
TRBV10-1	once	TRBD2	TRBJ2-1	CASSQERGPTYNEQFF
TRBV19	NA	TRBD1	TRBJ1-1	CASITGTANTEAFF
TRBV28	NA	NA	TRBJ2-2	CASTGYYHSTGELFF
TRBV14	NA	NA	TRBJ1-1	CASSETVRNTEAFF
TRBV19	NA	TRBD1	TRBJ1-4	CASSLTGSDEKLFF
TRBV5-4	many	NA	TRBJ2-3	CASSWGGPTDTQYF
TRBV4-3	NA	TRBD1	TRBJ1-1	CASSQGGQGARGAFF
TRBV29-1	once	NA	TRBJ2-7	CSVSSGRDYEQYF
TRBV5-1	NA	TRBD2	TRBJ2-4	CASSSASGRAGNIQYF
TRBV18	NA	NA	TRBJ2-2	CASSPPDSTGELFF
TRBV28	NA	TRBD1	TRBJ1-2	CASSSGGDGYTF
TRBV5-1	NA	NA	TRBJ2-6	CASSPGMARGLSGANVLTF
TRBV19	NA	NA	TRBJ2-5	CASSVAETQYF
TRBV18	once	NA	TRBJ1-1	CASSLVTVGGKNTEAFF
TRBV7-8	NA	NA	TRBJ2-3	CASSPNRQYTQYF
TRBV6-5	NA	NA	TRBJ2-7	CASSYLSGYEQYF
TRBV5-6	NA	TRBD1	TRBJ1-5	CASSAYSGGAGNQPQHF
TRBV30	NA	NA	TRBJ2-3	CAWSLGYTDTQYF
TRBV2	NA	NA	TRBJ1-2	CASSESGLSYGYTF
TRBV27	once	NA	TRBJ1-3	CASSSAGRGNTIYF
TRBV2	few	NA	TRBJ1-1	CATQEVITEAFF
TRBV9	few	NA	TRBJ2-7	CASSVDPGGAYEQYF
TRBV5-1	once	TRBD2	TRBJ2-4	CASSPLATSGGAGAKNIQYF